What follows are 18 T cell receptor beta chains derived from one specimen sequenced in a study of cytomegalovirus exposure and HLA in healthy donors. With 60 Vbeta and 13 Jbeta primers, the PCR was carried out. The protocol was immunoSEQ multiplex PCR, while the TCRdb copy is restricted to in-frame clones and leaves out a portion. The sample has approximately 140,000 clones, 73% seen once. The sequenced sample was PBMCs. The receptor set was obtained from a human donor in good health.

A few counts support this clone. The chain recombines TRBV19 with TRBJ2-7, with TRBD2 matching 9 bases. V shed 5 bases, J shed 7 bases, and the junction held 15 bases outside the gene matches. The CDR3 spans 16 residues. Germline CDR1 and CDR2: LNHDA and SQIVND (reference sequence). CDR3 sequence (DNA): TGTGCCAGTAGTCTAGTTAGCGGGAGAGTTTTGAATGAGCAGTACTTC. Its translation: CASSLVSGRVLNEQYF.

This clone was seen a few times. The chain combines TRBV29-1 with TRBJ2-6; 9 nucleotides line up with TRBD1. Germline V CDR1 and CDR2: SQVTM, ANQGSEA. This CDR3 spans 15 amino acids. V shed 7 bases, J shed 2 bases, and the junction held 6 bases outside the gene matches. The CDR3 reads CSAGTGRAGANVLTF. The CDR3 nucleotides are TGCAGCGCTGGGACAGGGAGGGCTGGGGCCAACGTCCTGACTTTC.

The rearrangement joins TRBV5-1 to TRBJ1-2, with TRBD1 matching over 12 bases. The CDR3 totals 18 residues. V shed 3 bases, J shed 6 bases, and the junction held 15 bases outside the gene matches. In germline, CDR1 is SGHRS, CDR2 YFSETQ. The CDR3 is CASSSVPGQGAMVNGYTF. For the CDR3, the DNA is TGCGCCAGCAGCTCCGTACCGGGACAGGGGGCGATGGTTAATGGCTACACCTTC.

The CDR3: CASSSRRQGGYEQYF. CDR3 nucleotide sequence: TGTGCCAGCAGCTCCCGCAGACAGGGCGGCTACGAGCAGTACTTC. V usage is TRBV5-6 and J usage is TRBJ2-7; 7 bases map to TRBD1. The ends lost 3 bases at V and 3 bases at J; junction bases unmatched: 9. Germline loops: CDR1 SGHDT, CDR2 YYEEEE. The CDR3 extends over 15 amino acids.

The chain is built from TRBV12-5 and TRBJ2-5; D is perhaps TRBD2 (6 bases). Germline CDR1 LGHNT, CDR2 FRNRAP. V lost 5 bases and J 2 bases, leaving 9 bases between the germline ends. The CDR3 sequence is 13 residues long. CDR3 nucleotides: TGTGCTAGTGGTGGGGACTTACAAGAGACCCAGTACTTC. It yields the protein CASGGDLQETQYF. Looking up the rest from reference TRBV12-5 and TRBJ2-5 gives the full variable domain: DARVTQTPRHKVTEMGQEVTMRCQPILGHNTVFWYRQTMMQGLELLAYFRNRAPLDDSGMPKDRFSAEMPDATLATLKIQPSEPRDSAVYFCASGGDLQETQYFGPGTRLLVL.

The chain links TRBV15 to TRBJ2-7; D possibly corresponds to TRBD1 (6 bases). CDR3 length: 16 amino acids. Trimming cost V 0 bases and J 4 bases, with 16 bases left between them. CDR1 is LNHNV, CDR2 YYDKDF, per germline (reference sequence). Here the CDR3 reads CATSRDSGTKPYEQYF. The CDR3 DNA reads TGTGCCACCAGCAGAGATTCCGGGACAAAACCTTACGAGCAGTACTTC.

The chain recombines TRBV28 with TRBJ2-7; possible D gene TRBD2, 5 bases. V dropped 7 bases and J dropped 6 bases, with 22 bases sitting between them. This CDR3 spans 15 amino acids. Germline CDR1 reads MDHEN; CDR2 reads SYDVKM. CDR3 nucleotide sequence: TGTGCCAGCAATCCGGGGTCGAGAGTTTTTGCCGAGCAGTACTTC. Encoded protein: CASNPGSRVFAEQYF.

The gene calls are TRBV5-1 and TRBJ2-2, with TRBD1 matching 8 bases. Trimming removed 1 base from V and 7 bases from J; junction bases left unmatched: 6. Germline assignment: CDR1 SGHRS and CDR2 YFSETQ. The CDR3 has 15 amino acids. CDR3 coding DNA: TGCGCCAGCAGCTTGCCCGCAGGGGGCGGCGGGGAGCTGTTTTTT. This codes for CASSLPAGGGGELFF.

The CDR3 reads CASSLTRGPGTEAFF. The CDR3 DNA reads as TGTGCCAGCAGCTTAACCAGGGGGCCGGGCACTGAAGCTTTCTTT. V gene TRBV7-6 combines with J gene TRBJ1-1, with 8 nucleotides matching TRBD1. The CDR3 has 15 amino acids. J gave up 4 bases and V 2 bases, and 6 bases lay outside the gene matches. Per the germline V gene, CDR1 is SGHVS and CDR2 is FNYEAQ.

The J gene is TRBJ2-7, the V gene TRBV29-1; possible D gene TRBD1, 5 bases. Deletions cut 3 bases from V and 4 bases from J, with 19 bases between. The CDR3 is made up of 15 amino acids. Germline CDR1 is SQVTM and CDR2 is ANQGSEA. The CDR3 spells CSVEGGAGPLYEQYF. The DNA for the CDR3 is TGCAGCGTTGAGGGCGGAGCAGGGCCCCTTTACGAGCAGTACTTC.

The chain joins TRBV2 to TRBJ2-1; D is ambiguous. The germline V gene has CDR1 SNHLY and CDR2 FYNNEI. The CDR3 covers 14 residues. Trimming removed 7 bases at V and 2 bases at J, with 12 bases between. CDR3 loop: CASKSASAYNEQFF. CDR3 DNA: TGTGCCAGCAAATCAGCCAGCGCCTACAATGAGCAGTTCTTC.

This clone was detected a few times. The chain uses TRBV7-2 and TRBJ2-7, with 8 bases identical to TRBD2. CDR3 length equals 14 residues. Germline V gene data show CDR1 as SGHTA and CDR2 as FQGNSA. The V segment lost 4 bases and the J segment 3 bases; nucleotides outside the gene matches: 5. The CDR3 spells CASSSGLANYEQYF. CDR3 in DNA: TGTGCCAGCAGCTCAGGACTAGCAAACTACGAGCAGTACTTC.

The gene calls are TRBV4-1 and TRBJ2-7; possibly TRBD2 for D (6 bases). The CDR3 has 14 amino acids. With 4 bases removed from V and 5 bases from J, the gap between germline ends came to 15 bases. Per the germline V gene, CDR1 is MGHRA and CDR2 is YSYEKL. The CDR3 region is CASSRREVLDEQYF. DNA for the CDR3: TGCGCCAGCAGCCGAAGGGAGGTTCTCGACGAGCAGTACTTC.

V gene TRBV29-1 combines with J gene TRBJ1-4; D remains ambiguous. Between the trimmed V and J ends, which lost 5 bases and 8 bases, there was a span of 15 bases. This CDR3 has 13 amino acids. Germline V gene lookup returns CDR1 SQVTM and CDR2 ANQGSEA. CDR3 sequence (DNA): TGCAGCGTTTCCCGGGGAGGTCGAGAAAAACTGTTTTTT. Protein product: CSVSRGGREKLFF.

This clone was counted only a few times. This sequence joins TRBV4-1 and TRBJ2-5; TRBD2 matches 7 bases. Germline trimming cut 3 bases from V and 3 bases from J; bases unmatched to any gene: 4. The V gene's germline CDR1 is MGHRA and CDR2 YSYEKL. The CDR3 sequence is 14 residues long. CDR3 sequence: CASSHLRGEETQYF. CDR3 DNA sequence: TGCGCCAGCAGCCACCTCCGGGGGGAAGAGACCCAGTACTTC.

The V and J genes are TRBV29-1 and TRBJ1-6; perhaps TRBD1 as D (6 bases). V gave up 6 bases and J gave up 7 bases, with 13 bases separating them. This CDR3 spans 13 amino acids. Germline V gene lookup returns CDR1 SQVTM and CDR2 ANQGSEA. CDR3 amino acids: CSVAQGWNSPLHF. In nucleotides, the CDR3 is TGCAGCGTAGCTCAGGGGTGGAATTCACCCCTCCACTTT.

The chain combines TRBV15 with TRBJ1-2; no reliable D call. From germline, CDR1 is LNHNV and CDR2 YYDKDF (reference sequence). This CDR3 is built from 12 residues. Trimming shortened V by 0 bases and J by 8 bases, and 7 bases separated the two germline ends. The DNA for the CDR3 is TGTGCCACCAGCAGAGATTGGAGGGGCTACACCTTC. Its translation is CATSRDWRGYTF.

V is TRBV5-1 and J is TRBJ2-5; D is ambiguous. V lost 0 bases and J lost 4, with 13 bases in between. The CDR3 is made up of 15 amino acids. Per germline, CDR1 SGHRS and CDR2 YFSETQ. The CDR3 DNA is TGCGCCAGCAGCTTGGCCATGAGATTCCCAGAGACCCAGTACTTC. Its protein product is CASSLAMRFPETQYF.